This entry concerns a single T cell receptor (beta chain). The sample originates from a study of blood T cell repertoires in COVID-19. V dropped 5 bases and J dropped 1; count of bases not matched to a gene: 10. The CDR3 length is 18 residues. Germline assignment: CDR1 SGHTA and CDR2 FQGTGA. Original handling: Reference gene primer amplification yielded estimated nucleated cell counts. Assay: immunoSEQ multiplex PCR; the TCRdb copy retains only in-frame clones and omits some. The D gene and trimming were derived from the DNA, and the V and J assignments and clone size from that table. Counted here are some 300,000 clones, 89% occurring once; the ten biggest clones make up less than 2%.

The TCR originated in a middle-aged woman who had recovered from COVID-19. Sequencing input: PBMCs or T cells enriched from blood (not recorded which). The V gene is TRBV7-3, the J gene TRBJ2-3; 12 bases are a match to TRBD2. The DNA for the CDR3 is TGTGCCAGCAGCACCACTAGCGGGGGGAATATTCGCACAGATACGCAGTATTTT. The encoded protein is CASSTTSGGNIRTDTQYF.